The TCR beta chain described here comes from a study of control samples from healthy donors and cancer patients. This clone has only one observation. Germline V gene data show CDR1 as KGHSH and CDR2 as LQKENI. This CDR3 spans 15 amino acids. Trimming cost V 0 bases and J 5 bases; bases outside gene matches: 3. TCRdb keeps only in-frame clones here, not all; method: immunoSEQ multiplex PCR. Of 75,000 to 90,000 clones in the sample, about 85% were seen once. The sample comprised blood. The V and J genes are TRBV18 and TRBJ2-3; 9 bases map to TRBD1. The sequence derives from a woman between 35 and 50 years old in good health. CDR3 protein: CASSPPGQGLDTQYF. The CDR3 nucleotides are TGTGCCAGCTCACCACCGGGACAGGGCTTAGATACGCAGTATTTT.